These 28 T cell receptor beta chains were all obtained from the same sample, sequenced in a study of early T cells in non-severe SARS-CoV-2 infection. TCRdb passed the 5' RACE reads through MiXCR, listing each CDR3 protein once. The repertoire holds about 50,000 distinct CDR3 sequences, with more than 13% as singletons. The material sequenced was whole blood, taken at baseline. These TCRs come from an adult who was a healthcare worker with PCR-confirmed SARS-CoV-2 infection or an uninfected control (not recorded which).

This clonotype was seen a handful of times. The chain links TRBV6-1 to TRBJ2-3; D may be TRBD2 (5 bases). Germline CDR1 and CDR2: MNHNS and SASEGT. Trimming removed 2 bases at V and 6 bases at J, with 6 bases between. The CDR3 loop spans 12 amino acids. The CDR3 loop reads CASSEWEDTQYF. CDR3 nucleotide sequence: TGTGCCAGCAGTGAATGGGAGGATACGCAGTATTTT.

This clonotype was seen a few times. The CDR3 region has the DNA TGCAGTGCTCAAGGGGAGCAACCCCCAGATACGCAGTATTTT. Translating gives CSAQGEQPPDTQYF. The chain uses TRBV20-1 and TRBJ2-3, with D tentatively TRBD1 or TRBD2 (5 bases each). Trimming shortened V by 5 bases and J by 4 bases, and 16 bases separated the two germline ends. CDR1 and CDR2 (germline): DFQATT, SNEGSKA (reference sequence). The CDR3 contains 14 residues.

The rearrangement links TRBV5-1 to TRBJ2-1, with 7 nucleotides matching TRBD2. With 1 base clipped from V and 4 bases from J, the junction kept 5 bases outside the gene matches. Germline loops: CDR1 SGHRS, CDR2 YFSETQ. The length of the CDR3 is 15 residues. The CDR3 protein is CASSLQGGSYNEQFF. The CDR3 DNA follows: TGCGCCAGCAGCTTGCAGGGCGGGAGTTACAATGAGCAGTTCTTC.

This sequence joins TRBV4-1 and TRBJ2-3; D is ambiguous. Per germline, CDR1 MGHRA and CDR2 YSYEKL. The V gene lost 2 bases and the J gene lost 0 bases, with 9 bases spanning the gap. The CDR3 runs to 15 residues. DNA for the CDR3: TGCGCCAGCAGCCAATCCTCCTCTAGCACAGATACGCAGTATTTT. This encodes CASSQSSSSTDTQYF.

This clonotype was seen more than once but under ten times. This sequence joins TRBV18 and TRBJ1-4; D remains ambiguous. This CDR3 has 17 amino acids. V shed 3 bases and J shed 3 bases, with 17 bases lying between them. Germline V gives CDR1 KGHSH, CDR2 LQKENI. CDR3 loop: CASSPRPGGEPNEKLFF. DNA for the CDR3: TGTGCCAGCTCACCGAGGCCCGGCGGAGAGCCTAATGAAAAACTGTTTTTT.

This clonotype was seen only a few times. This chain connects TRBV14 to TRBJ2-1; TRBD2 matches 10 bases. Germline V lookup: CDR1 SGHDN, CDR2 FVKESK. With V trimmed by 3 bases and J by 4 bases, 3 bases remained unmatched. The CDR3 has 15 residues. The CDR3 loop reads CASSQPSGGYNEQFF. The DNA for the CDR3 is TGTGCCAGCAGCCAGCCTAGCGGGGGATACAATGAGCAGTTCTTC.

This clonotype has at least ten counts. The J gene is TRBJ2-7, the V gene TRBV12-3 or TRBV12-4, with D tentatively TRBD1 (5 bases). The CDR3 totals 12 residues. Between the trimmed V and J ends, which lost 5 bases and 5 bases, there was a span of 10 bases. In DNA, the CDR3 is TGTGCCAGCAGTCAGGGTAGAGACGAGCAGTACTTC. This gives the protein CASSQGRDEQYF.

This clonotype appeared a few times. This chain joins TRBV27 and TRBJ1-2, with 8 bases identical to TRBD1. The J segment lost 7 bases and the V segment lost 4 bases, leaving 8 bases of the junction unmatched. The germline CDR1 and CDR2 sequences are MNHEY and SMNVEV (reference sequence). CDR3 length: 14 residues. The CDR3 loop reads CASSWSAGGFGYTF. The CDR3 DNA reads as TGTGCCAGCAGTTGGTCGGCAGGGGGCTTTGGCTACACCTTC.

This clonotype was detected a few times. The chain carries TRBV21-1 and TRBJ2-3; the tabulated D call, TRBD2, remains unverified against the DNA. TRBV21-1 is assigned pseudogene status. This CDR3 has 18 residues. CDR3 residues: CASSKPGLAGVGTDTQYF. DNA of the CDR3: TGTGCCAGCAGCAAACCGGGACTAGCGGGAGTAGGCACAGATACGCAGTATTTT.

This clonotype was counted between two and nine times. The chain uses TRBV7-9 and TRBJ2-7; D is unclear. Per the germline V gene, CDR1 is SEHNR and CDR2 is FQNEAQ (reference sequence). The CDR3 spans 11 residues. V was trimmed by 3 bases and J by 5 bases, leaving 5 bases between them. The CDR3 DNA reads TGTGCCAGCAGCTTCGCCCACGAGCAGTACTTC. It specifies CASSFAHEQYF.

This clonotype was recorded a few times. The rearrangement uses TRBV20-1 and TRBJ2-4; a possible D gene is TRBD1 (5 bases). This CDR3 spans 15 amino acids. Trimming shortened V by 4 bases and J by 0 bases, and 13 bases separated the two germline ends. CDR1 and CDR2 from the germline V gene are DFQATT and SNEGSKA (reference sequence). The CDR3 is CSAIQAQGAKNIQYF. Written as DNA, the CDR3 is TGCAGTGCTATACAGGCCCAGGGAGCCAAAAACATTCAGTACTTC.

The rearrangement uses TRBV4-1 and TRBJ2-1, with D perhaps TRBD2 (5 bases). Germline loops: CDR1 MGHRA, CDR2 YSYEKL. The V and J ends lost 10 bases and 0 bases respectively, with 7 bases between them. This CDR3 region has 12 residues. CDR3 loop: CANRDSYNEQFF. The CDR3 region has the DNA TGCGCCAACCGGGACTCCTACAATGAGCAGTTCTTC.

In this sample, this clonotype turned up a few times. This sequence joins TRBV11-2 and TRBJ2-1; D gene ambiguous. V gave up 3 bases and J gave up 9 bases, with 6 bases separating them. The CDR3 loop spans 11 amino acids. Germline values: CDR1 SGHAT, CDR2 FQNNGV. CDR3 protein: CASSFLSEQFF. DNA for the CDR3: TGTGCCAGCAGCTTTTTGAGTGAGCAGTTCTTC. Drawing the rest from reference TRBV11-2 and TRBJ2-1, the complete variable domain is EAGVAQSPRYKIIEKRQSVAFWCNPISGHATLYWYQQILGQGPKLLIQFQNNGVVDDSQLPKDRFSAERLKGVDSTLKIQPAKLEDSAVYLCASSFLSEQFFGPGTRLTVL.

The chain couples TRBV27 to TRBJ2-1; no clear D. Deletions cut 5 bases from V and 2 bases from J, with 10 bases between. This CDR3 is 14 amino acids long. Germline V gene sequence: CDR1 MNHEY, CDR2 SMNVEV (reference sequence). DNA for the CDR3: TGTGCCAGCAGTCTAACACCTACCTACAATGAGCAGTTCTTC. The encoded protein is CASSLTPTYNEQFF.

This clonotype has at least ten counts. V is TRBV20-1 and J is TRBJ2-7; the D is unclear. The V end was cut by 5 bases, the J end by 6 bases, with 14 bases between. Germline V gives CDR1 DFQATT, CDR2 SNEGSKA (reference sequence). This CDR3 has 12 residues. The CDR3 nucleotides read TGCAGTGCTGGTCTTCTAAATGGCGAGCAGTACTTC. It codes for CSAGLLNGEQYF.

The chain has TRBV2 and TRBJ2-7; the D is unclear. Trimming took off 1 base at V and 0 bases at J, with 10 bases between the two ends. This CDR3 region has 15 residues. Germline V gives CDR1 SNHLY, CDR2 FYNNEI. This chain's CDR3 is CASSEGSGGSYEQYF. The DNA for the CDR3 is TGTGCCAGCAGTGAAGGATCGGGTGGCTCCTACGAGCAGTACTTC.

This chain links TRBV4-1 with TRBJ2-7, with D possibly matching TRBD2 (6 bases). Trimming left V 1 base short and J 3 bases short, with 16 bases between. The germline CDR1 and CDR2 sequences are MGHRA and YSYEKL. The CDR3 runs 16 residues. The CDR3: CASSQAGGELIYEQYF. In DNA form, the CDR3 reads TGCGCCAGCAGCCAAGCGGGCGGGGAATTGATCTACGAGCAGTACTTC.

This clonotype was counted ten times or more. This chain links TRBV12-3 or TRBV12-4 with TRBJ2-3; D unclear. The CDR3 loop spans 12 amino acids. V was shortened by 2 bases and J by 7 bases, with 7 bases between the two germline ends. The CDR3 protein is CASSLRVNTQYF. DNA for the CDR3: TGTGCCAGCAGTTTAAGAGTGAATACGCAGTATTTT.

This clonotype was observed at least ten times. The chain uses TRBV12-3 or TRBV12-4 and TRBJ2-3; 10 bases align to TRBD2. The V segment lost 2 bases and the J segment 1 base; nucleotides outside the gene matches: 3. This CDR3 is built from 16 residues. CDR3 protein: CASSLILAGGTDTQYF. CDR3 sequence (DNA): TGTGCCAGCAGTTTAATTCTAGCGGGGGGCACAGATACGCAGTATTTT.

This clonotype came up a few times. The rearrangement links TRBV11-3 to TRBJ2-2; no clear D. Trimming left V 0 bases short and J 2 bases short, with 4 bases between. Germline V gives CDR1 SGHNT, CDR2 YENEEA. The CDR3 covers 14 residues. The CDR3 sequence is CASSLDLNTGELFF. The CDR3, as DNA: TGTGCCAGCAGCTTAGACTTAAACACCGGGGAGCTGTTTTTT. Drawing the rest from reference TRBV11-3 and TRBJ2-2, the complete variable domain is EAGVVQSPRYKIIEKKQPVAFWCNPISGHNTLYWYLQNLGQGPELLIRYENEEAVDDSQLPKDRFSAERLKGVDSTLKIQPAELGDSAVYLCASSLDLNTGELFFGEGSRLTVL.

This clonotype has just a few counts. The chain joins TRBV6-1 to TRBJ1-3; D not certain. There are 14 residues in the CDR3. Trimming left V 0 bases short and J 4 bases short, with 7 bases between. Germline values: CDR1 MNHNS, CDR2 SASEGT. The CDR3 nucleotides read TGTGCCAGCAGTGAAGCGGGCAGCGGAAACACCATATATTTT. Translation: CASSEAGSGNTIYF.

The chain employs TRBV20-1 and TRBJ2-5; D uncertain. V was shortened by 4 bases and J by 4 bases, with 7 bases between the two germline ends. CDR3 length equals 11 residues. Germline CDR1 DFQATT, CDR2 SNEGSKA (reference sequence). CDR3 in amino acids: CSAKDGETQYF. Here the CDR3 DNA reads TGCAGTGCTAAGGACGGAGAGACCCAGTACTTC.

This chain uses TRBV29-1 with TRBJ1-2; 9 positions agree with TRBD1. The CDR3 is 14 residues long. Trimming at V came to 4 bases and at J to 4 bases, leaving 7 bases not matched to a gene. Germline loops: CDR1 SQVTM, CDR2 ANQGSEA. CDR3 sequence (DNA): TGCAGCGTTGCTTTGGGACAGGGAATCTATGGCTACACCTTC. Residues: CSVALGQGIYGYTF.

There are a few counts of this clonotype. The rearrangement joins TRBV5-6 to TRBJ2-5; D remains unclear. The germline gives CDR1 SGHDT, CDR2 YYEEEE. CDR3 size: 14 residues. Trimming took off 0 bases at V and 4 bases at J, with 10 bases between the two ends. The CDR3 spells CASSLAGVGETQYF. The CDR3 region has the DNA TGTGCCAGCAGCTTGGCCGGAGTTGGAGAGACCCAGTACTTC.

This clonotype occurred a few times. This chain uses TRBV2 with TRBJ2-5; D perhaps matches TRBD1 (6 bases). Trimming removed 7 bases from V and 2 bases from J, with 11 bases in between. Germline CDR1 reads SNHLY; CDR2 reads FYNNEI. The CDR3 is 13 amino acids. CDR3 DNA sequence: TGTGCCAGCAATAGAGACAGGCAAGAGACCCAGTACTTC. Its protein is CASNRDRQETQYF.

This clonotype came up many times. The chain links TRBV5-5 to TRBJ2-5, with D possibly TRBD1 on 6 matching bases. CDR1 and CDR2 (germline): SGHKS, YYEKEE (reference sequence). CDR3 length: 15 amino acids. V was pared by 4 bases and J by 2 bases, with 15 bases between. The CDR3 loop is CASSPPQGGQETQYF. CDR3 bases: TGTGCCAGCAGCCCCCCACAAGGGGGACAAGAGACCCAGTACTTC.

This clonotype was found a few times. The chain recombines TRBV4-1 with TRBJ2-1, with no clear D. V was shortened by 0 bases and J by 10 bases, with 13 bases between the two germline ends. CDR1 and CDR2 from the germline V gene are MGHRA and YSYEKL. This CDR3 region has 14 residues. The CDR3 loop reads CASSQEWLVEEQFF. The DNA for the CDR3 is TGCGCCAGCAGCCAAGAGTGGTTAGTAGAAGAGCAGTTCTTC.

The chain carries TRBV3-1 and TRBJ2-3; D remains unclear. Germline V gene data show CDR1 as LGHDT and CDR2 as YNNKEL (reference sequence). The length of the CDR3 is 14 residues. Deletions cut 3 bases from V and 4 bases from J, with 11 bases between. The CDR3 DNA follows: TGTGCCAGCAGCCAGCTAGAATGGGCAGATACGCAGTATTTT. Protein sequence: CASSQLEWADTQYF.